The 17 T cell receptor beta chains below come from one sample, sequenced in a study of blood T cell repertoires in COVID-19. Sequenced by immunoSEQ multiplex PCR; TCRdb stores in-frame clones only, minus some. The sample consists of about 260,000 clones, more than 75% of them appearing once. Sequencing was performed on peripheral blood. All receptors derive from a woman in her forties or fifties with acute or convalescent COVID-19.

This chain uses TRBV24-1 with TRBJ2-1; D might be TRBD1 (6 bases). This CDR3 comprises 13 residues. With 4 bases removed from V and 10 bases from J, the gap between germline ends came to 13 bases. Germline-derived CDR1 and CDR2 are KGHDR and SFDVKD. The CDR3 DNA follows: TGTGCCACCAGTGAAGCAGGGGTTGGGGAGCAGTTCTTC. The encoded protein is CATSEAGVGEQFF.

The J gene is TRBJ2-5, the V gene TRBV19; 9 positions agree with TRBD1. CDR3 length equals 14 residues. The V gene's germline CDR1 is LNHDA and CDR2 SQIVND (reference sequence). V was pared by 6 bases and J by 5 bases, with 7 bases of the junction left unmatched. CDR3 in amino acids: CASRGRDREETQYF. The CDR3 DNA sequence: TGTGCCAGTAGGGGGCGGGACAGGGAGGAGACCCAGTACTTC.

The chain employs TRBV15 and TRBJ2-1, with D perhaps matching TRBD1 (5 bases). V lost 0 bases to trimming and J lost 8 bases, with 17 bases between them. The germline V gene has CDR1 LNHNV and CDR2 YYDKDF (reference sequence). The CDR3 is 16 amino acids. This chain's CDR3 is CATSRDQAGFLDEQFF. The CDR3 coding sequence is TGTGCCACCAGCAGAGATCAGGCAGGGTTTTTGGATGAGCAGTTCTTC.

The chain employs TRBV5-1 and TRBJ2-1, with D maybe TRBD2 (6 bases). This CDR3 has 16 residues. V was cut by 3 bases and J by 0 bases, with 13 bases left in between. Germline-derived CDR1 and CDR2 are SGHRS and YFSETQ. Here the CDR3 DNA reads TGCGCCAGCAGCTGGAGGGTAGCGGTCTCCTACAATGAGCAGTTCTTC. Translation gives CASSWRVAVSYNEQFF. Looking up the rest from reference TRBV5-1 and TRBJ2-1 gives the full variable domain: KAGVTQTPRYLIKTRGQQVTLSCSPISGHRSVSWYQQTPGQGLQFLFEYFSETQRNKGNFPGRFSGRQFSNSRSEMNVSTLELGDSALYLCASSWRVAVSYNEQFFGPGTRLTVL.

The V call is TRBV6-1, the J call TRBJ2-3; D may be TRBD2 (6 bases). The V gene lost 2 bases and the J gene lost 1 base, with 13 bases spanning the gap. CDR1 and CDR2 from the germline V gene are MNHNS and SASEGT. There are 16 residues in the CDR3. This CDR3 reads CASSEREVRGTDTQYF. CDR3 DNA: TGTGCCAGCAGTGAAAGGGAGGTCCGCGGCACAGATACGCAGTATTTT.

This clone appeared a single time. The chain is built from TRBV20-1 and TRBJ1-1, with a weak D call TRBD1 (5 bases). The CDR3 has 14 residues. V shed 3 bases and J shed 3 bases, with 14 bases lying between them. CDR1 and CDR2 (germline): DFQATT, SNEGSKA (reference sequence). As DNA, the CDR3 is TGCAGTGCTAGTGTGGGGACTTTGGACACTGAAGCTTTCTTT. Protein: CSASVGTLDTEAFF.

The CDR3 coding sequence is TGTGCCAGCAGAAAAAGGAGTGGCAATCAGCCCCAGCATTTT. It is translated as CASRKRSGNQPQHF. This rearrangement joins TRBV21-1 to TRBJ1-5. TRBV21-1 is described as a pseudogene. The CDR3 length is 14 residues.

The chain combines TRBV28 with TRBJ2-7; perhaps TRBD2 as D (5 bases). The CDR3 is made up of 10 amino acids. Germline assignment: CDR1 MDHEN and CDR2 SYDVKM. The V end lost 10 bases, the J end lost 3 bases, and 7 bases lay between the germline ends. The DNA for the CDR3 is TGTGCCACCGGGGACTACGAGCAGTACTTC. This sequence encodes CATGDYEQYF. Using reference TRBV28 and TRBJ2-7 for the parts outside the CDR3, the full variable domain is DVKVTQSSRYLVKRTGEKVFLECVQDMDHENMFWYRQDPGLGLRLIYFSYDVKMKEKGDIPEGYSVSREKKERFSLILESASTNQTSMYLCATGDYEQYFGPGTRLTVT.

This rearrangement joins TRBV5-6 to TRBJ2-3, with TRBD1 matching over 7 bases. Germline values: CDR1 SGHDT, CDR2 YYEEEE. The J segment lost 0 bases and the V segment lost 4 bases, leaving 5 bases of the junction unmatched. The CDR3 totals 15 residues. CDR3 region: CASSLGQASTDTQYF. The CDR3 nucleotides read TGTGCCAGCAGCCTCGGACAGGCCAGCACAGATACGCAGTATTTT.

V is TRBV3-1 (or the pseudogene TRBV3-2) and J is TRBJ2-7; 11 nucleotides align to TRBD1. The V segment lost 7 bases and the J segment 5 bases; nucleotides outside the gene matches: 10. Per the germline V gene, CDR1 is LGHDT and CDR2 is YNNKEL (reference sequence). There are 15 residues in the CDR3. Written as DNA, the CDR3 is TGTGCCAGCACCCCCGGACAGGGGGCTCCACACGAGCAGTACTTC. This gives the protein CASTPGQGAPHEQYF.

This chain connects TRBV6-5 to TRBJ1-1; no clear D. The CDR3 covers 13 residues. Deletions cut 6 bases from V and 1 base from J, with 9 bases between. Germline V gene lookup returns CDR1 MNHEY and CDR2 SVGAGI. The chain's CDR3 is CASSSSGNTEAFF. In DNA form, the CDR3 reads TGTGCCAGCAGCTCTTCGGGGAACACTGAAGCTTTCTTT.

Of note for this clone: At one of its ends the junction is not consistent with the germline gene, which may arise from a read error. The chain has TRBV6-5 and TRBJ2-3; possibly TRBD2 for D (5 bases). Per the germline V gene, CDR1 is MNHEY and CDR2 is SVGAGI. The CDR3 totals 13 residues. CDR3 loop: CASRTPSTDTQYF. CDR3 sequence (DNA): TGTGCCAGCAGAACGCCTAGCACCGATACGCAGTATTTT.

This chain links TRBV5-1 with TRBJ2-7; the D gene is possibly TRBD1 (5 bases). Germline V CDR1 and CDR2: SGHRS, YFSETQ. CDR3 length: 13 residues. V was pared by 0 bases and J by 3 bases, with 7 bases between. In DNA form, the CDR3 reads TGCGCCAGCAGCTTGGGGGGCGGCTACGAGCAGTACTTC. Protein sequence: CASSLGGGYEQYF.

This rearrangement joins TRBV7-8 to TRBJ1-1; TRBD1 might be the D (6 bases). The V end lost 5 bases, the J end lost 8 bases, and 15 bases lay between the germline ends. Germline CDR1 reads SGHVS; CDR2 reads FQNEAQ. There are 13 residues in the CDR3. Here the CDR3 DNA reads TGTGCCAGCAGCACAGGGACCGCAGTGGAAGCTTTCTTT. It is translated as CASSTGTAVEAFF.

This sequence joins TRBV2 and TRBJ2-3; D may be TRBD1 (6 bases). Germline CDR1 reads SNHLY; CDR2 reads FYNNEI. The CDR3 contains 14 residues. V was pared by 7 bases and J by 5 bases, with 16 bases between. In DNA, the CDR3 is TGTGCCAGCATCCGGGACAAGGCCCGAGATACGCAGTATTTT. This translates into CASIRDKARDTQYF.

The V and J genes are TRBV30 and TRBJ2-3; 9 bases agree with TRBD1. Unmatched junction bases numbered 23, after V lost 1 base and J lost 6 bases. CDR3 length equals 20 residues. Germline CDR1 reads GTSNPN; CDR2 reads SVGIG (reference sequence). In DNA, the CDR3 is TGTGCCTGGAGTGGAATTTTGGGACAGGGTCTCGGCATAGGGGCGGATACGCAGTATTTT. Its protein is CAWSGILGQGLGIGADTQYF.

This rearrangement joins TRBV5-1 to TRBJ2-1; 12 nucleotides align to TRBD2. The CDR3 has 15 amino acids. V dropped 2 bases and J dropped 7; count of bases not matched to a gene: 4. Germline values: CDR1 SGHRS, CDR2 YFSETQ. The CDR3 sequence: CASSFLLAGGNEQFF. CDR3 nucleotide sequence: TGCGCCAGCAGCTTCTTACTAGCGGGAGGAAATGAGCAGTTCTTC. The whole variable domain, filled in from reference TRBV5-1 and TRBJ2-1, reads KAGVTQTPRYLIKTRGQQVTLSCSPISGHRSVSWYQQTPGQGLQFLFEYFSETQRNKGNFPGRFSGRQFSNSRSEMNVSTLELGDSALYLCASSFLLAGGNEQFFGPGTRLTVL.